The present entry profiles one T cell receptor (beta chain) with its context. In the original analysis: Amplified reference gene primers provided the basis for estimating nucleated cell counts. Clones were read by immunoSEQ multiplex PCR, and TCRdb kept only the in-frame ones, dropping some. That table furnishes V, J and clone size, whereas the DNA furnished D and trimming. Here the sample spans 200,000 to 300,000 clones, about 82% being singletons. This entry belongs to a study of blood T cell repertoires in COVID-19. As for the study in general: From the United States, Italy and Spain came samples of acute and convalescent COVID-19. From T cells, B-cell-depleted T cells, or PBMCs came the material, which was cDNA or gDNA.

In germline, CDR1 is SQVTM, CDR2 ANQGSEA. With 4 bases removed from V and 6 bases from J, the gap between germline ends came to 10 bases. The CDR3 runs to 11 residues. The chain joins TRBV29-1 to TRBJ2-7; D perhaps matches TRBD1 (5 bases). The sequencing sample was made of peripheral blood. The sequence was collected from an older woman with active or convalescent COVID-19. This CDR3 reads CSVGSGPEQYV. For the CDR3, the DNA is TGCAGCGTTGGGTCAGGGCCCGAGCAGTACGTC.